This T cell receptor beta chain was retrieved from a study of low-dose radiotherapy and immunotherapy resistance in tumors. Study as a whole: For Cohort 1, fractions of 0.5 Gy were given every 2 weeks, reaching 6.5 Gy overall. Each patient was administered nivolumab intravenously at 240 mg, which was a flat dose, every two weeks, along with intravenous ipilimumab at 1 mg/kg every six weeks.

Documented time point: before trial treatment. All of the donors were given nivolumab, ipilimumab, aspirin, low-dose cyclophosphamide and low-dose radiotherapy as part of RACIN, a single-arm trial. Germline V gene sequence: CDR1 SQVTM, CDR2 ANQGSEA. This CDR3 is built from 17 residues. V was clipped by 0 bases and J by 0 bases, with 15 bases between them. This clonotype was counted many times. TRAV- and TRBV-specific primers were used for first-strand cDNA, which covered alpha and beta chains. Over 20 PCR cycles, TCRs were amplified from a constant-region primer and V-primer adapter. In vitro transcription amplified the mRNA that had been isolated. TCRdb processed the reads anew with MiXCR; each CDR3 protein has one entry. The sample contains 85,000 to 95,000 distinct CDR3 sequences, around 9.2% of which appear only once.

The receptor was derived from a male donor with prostate cancer. The rearrangement links TRBV29-1 to TRBJ2-1, with D maybe TRBD2 (6 bases). The starting material was PBMCs, obtained before treatment. CDR3: CSVEDPERADSYNEQFF. CDR3 DNA: TGCAGCGTTGAAGATCCTGAGCGGGCCGACTCCTACAATGAGCAGTTCTTC.